A selection of T cell receptor beta chains follows, all from one sample in a study of CD8+ T cells in alopecia areata. The data were produced by immunoSEQ multiplex PCR, yet TCRdb's version contains in-frame clones alone and is incomplete. Seen here are roughly 120,000 clones, about 54% observed once, and the top ten hold roughly 30%. The sequencing used CD8+ T cells sorted from blood, collected at week 4, from a patient treated with tofacitinib. Receptors were obtained from a human donor with alopecia areata. Each CDR3 is given without its conserved first and last residue. A D gene is named only where the DNA matches it firmly.

d_gene: TRBD2; len: 14; v_gene: TRBV28; j_gene: TRBJ2-7; CDR3aa: ASSPPAGGLTYEQY
d_gene: TRBD1; len: 12; v_gene: TRBV7-9; j_gene: TRBJ2-2; CDR3aa: ASSAGQGVGELF
d_gene: .; len: 13; v_gene: TRBV7-9; j_gene: TRBJ2-3; CDR3aa: ASSFSGGDTHTQY
d_gene: TRBD1; len: 12; v_gene: TRBV19; j_gene: TRBJ1-1; CDR3aa: ASSPATGVYEAF
d_gene: TRBD2; len: 11; v_gene: TRBV6-5; j_gene: TRBJ2-3; CDR3aa: ASSRGGPDTQY
d_gene: .; len: 10; v_gene: TRBV29-1; j_gene: TRBJ2-7; CDR3aa: SVIGGNYEQY
d_gene: .; len: 14; v_gene: TRBV29-1; j_gene: TRBJ1-4; CDR3aa: SVEELAATTNEKLF
d_gene: .; len: 10; v_gene: TRBV19; j_gene: TRBJ1-5; CDR3aa: ASGNSNQPQH
d_gene: .; len: 12; v_gene: TRBV7-9; j_gene: TRBJ1-4; CDR3aa: ASSLTTEGEKLF
d_gene: .; len: 12; v_gene: TRBV5-6; j_gene: TRBJ1-2; CDR3aa: ASSLRGANYGYT
d_gene: .; len: 8; v_gene: TRBV30; j_gene: TRBJ2-1; CDR3aa: AWRDDGQF
d_gene: .; len: 13; v_gene: TRBV29-1; j_gene: TRBJ1-2; CDR3aa: SVEPGTPTNYGYT
d_gene: .; len: 12; v_gene: TRBV4-1; j_gene: TRBJ2-5; CDR3aa: ASSLLPQGETQY
d_gene: .; len: 12; v_gene: TRBV29-1; j_gene: TRBJ2-3; CDR3aa: SVCRPPSTDTQY
d_gene: TRBD1; len: 13; v_gene: TRBV9; j_gene: TRBJ2-1; CDR3aa: ASSPSGQGYNEQF
d_gene: TRBD1; len: 10; v_gene: TRBV2; j_gene: TRBJ2-7; CDR3aa: ASSETGFEQY